Following are 22 T cell receptor beta chains from one sample sequenced in a study of cytotoxic CD8 clonotypes in ibrutinib-treated CLL. Some clones are missing from TCRdb's copy, which holds only in-frame ones; the method was immunoSEQ multiplex PCR. The table lists 190,000 or so clones, approximately 72% of them singletons. The starting material was PBMCs, obtained after 24 months of ibrutinib treatment. These receptors came from a human donor with chronic lymphocytic leukemia.

The sample holds one count of this clone. V gene TRBV15 combines with J gene TRBJ2-6; no definite D call. Trimming removed 7 bases at V and 0 bases at J, with 7 bases between. Germline values: CDR1 LNHNV, CDR2 YYDKDF (reference sequence). This CDR3 is 14 amino acids long. This CDR3 is CATKVLSGANVLTF. DNA of the CDR3: TGTGCCACCAAGGTCCTCTCTGGGGCCAACGTCCTGACTTTC.

The rearrangement uses TRBV29-1 and TRBJ2-7; 9 bases agree with TRBD1. The germline CDR1 and CDR2 sequences are SQVTM and ANQGSEA. The junction had 8 bases not matched to a gene; V was cut back by 4 bases and J by 1 base. This CDR3 region has 15 residues. CDR3 sequence: CSVGLGQGLSYEQYF. The CDR3, as DNA: TGCAGCGTTGGCCTGGGACAGGGCTTATCCTACGAGCAGTACTTC.

This clone was seen only a few times. This chain links TRBV4-1 with TRBJ2-1, with 12 positions matching TRBD2. This CDR3 is 17 amino acids long. Per germline, CDR1 MGHRA and CDR2 YSYEKL. V trimming: 0 bases; J trimming: 9 bases; junction bases outside the gene matches: 9. The CDR3 loop is CASSQDERLAGEREQFF. DNA of the CDR3: TGCGCCAGCAGCCAAGATGAAAGACTAGCGGGAGAGCGTGAGCAGTTCTTC.

This clone has only a few counts. The chain links TRBV11-2 to TRBJ2-1; D is uncertain. The V end lost 1 base, the J end lost 12 bases, and 7 bases lay between the germline ends. Germline V gene data show CDR1 as SGHAT and CDR2 as FQNNGV. The CDR3 spans 11 residues. As DNA, the CDR3 is TGTGCCAGCAGCTTAGCAAGGCGGCAGTTCTTC. It specifies CASSLARRQFF. Full variable domain (outside the CDR3, taken from reference TRBV11-2 and TRBJ2-1): EAGVAQSPRYKIIEKRQSVAFWCNPISGHATLYWYQQILGQGPKLLIQFQNNGVVDDSQLPKDRFSAERLKGVDSTLKIQPAKLEDSAVYLCASSLARRQFFGPGTRLTVL.

The chain recombines TRBV15 with TRBJ2-1; D might be TRBD2 (6 bases). The V end lost 1 base, the J end lost 5 bases, and 6 bases lay between the germline ends. CDR1 is LNHNV, CDR2 YYDKDF, per germline (reference sequence). The length of the CDR3 is 13 residues. The CDR3 spells CATSRAGDNEQFF. The DNA for the CDR3 is TGTGCCACCAGCAGAGCGGGGGACAATGAGCAGTTCTTC.

The V gene is TRBV27, the J gene TRBJ2-3; 9 nucleotides match TRBD1. Germline V gene data show CDR1 as MNHEY and CDR2 as SMNVEV (reference sequence). Germline trimming cut 5 bases from V and 0 bases from J; bases unmatched to any gene: 0. The CDR3 covers 14 residues. CDR3 nucleotide sequence: TGTGCCAGCAGTGGACAGGGGAGCACAGATACGCAGTATTTT. It encodes CASSGQGSTDTQYF.

J is TRBJ1-5 and V is TRBV27; 8 bases are shared with TRBD1. From germline, CDR1 is MNHEY and CDR2 SMNVEV (reference sequence). The CDR3 sequence is 14 residues long. V lost 3 bases and J lost 7; bases outside the gene matches: 5. The CDR3 sequence is CASSFRTGSQPQHF. CDR3 DNA: TGTGCCAGCAGTTTTAGGACAGGGTCGCAGCCCCAGCATTTT.

This clone was counted a single time. The V call is TRBV28, the J call TRBJ2-7; D call uncertain. The CDR3 is 13 amino acids. V lost 2 bases to trimming and J lost 3 bases, with 8 bases between them. Germline V lookup: CDR1 MDHEN, CDR2 SYDVKM. The CDR3 DNA sequence: TGTGCCAGCAGTTTAAAATCTGTCTACGAGCAGTACTTC. Protein: CASSLKSVYEQYF.

This clone was seen once. The genes are TRBV5-5 and TRBJ1-1, with 7 bases aligning to TRBD1. Germline-derived CDR1 and CDR2 are SGHKS and YYEKEE (reference sequence). The CDR3 totals 14 residues. With V trimmed by 5 bases and J by 2 bases, 6 bases remained unmatched. The CDR3 loop reads CASRPGQVNTEAFF. The DNA for the CDR3 is TGTGCCAGCAGACCAGGACAGGTAAACACTGAAGCTTTCTTT.

The V and J genes are TRBV5-4 and TRBJ2-1; 13 bases match TRBD2. Germline V gene sequence: CDR1 SGHNT, CDR2 YYREEE (reference sequence). CDR3 length: 15 residues. The V gene end was trimmed by 6 bases and the J gene end by 2 bases; junction bases not matched to a gene: 2. CDR3 in DNA: TGTGCCAGCAAAGGGACTAGCGGGGCCTACAATGAGCAGTTCTTC. It translates to CASKGTSGAYNEQFF.

The chain carries TRBV27 and TRBJ2-5; 9 bases match TRBD2. Germline values: CDR1 MNHEY, CDR2 SMNVEV (reference sequence). The length of the CDR3 is 14 residues. With V trimmed by 2 bases and J by 5 bases, 3 bases remained unmatched. As DNA, the CDR3 is TGTGCCAGCAGTTTAGGACTAGCGCGGGAGACCCAGTACTTC. The encoded protein is CASSLGLARETQYF.

The chain uses TRBV25-1 and TRBJ2-7; D uncertain. The CDR3 covers 15 residues. Germline V lookup: CDR1 MGHDK, CDR2 SYGVNS. Trimming took off 0 bases at V and 0 bases at J, with 9 bases between the two ends. The CDR3 protein is CASSEYEGNSYEQYF. The CDR3 DNA sequence: TGTGCCAGCAGTGAATACGAAGGGAACTCCTACGAGCAGTACTTC.

This chain connects TRBV4-2 to TRBJ1-2; no firm D call. This CDR3 has 16 residues. Trimming cost V 0 bases and J 2 bases, with 13 bases left between them. Germline loops: CDR1 LGHNA, CDR2 YNFKEQ. The CDR3 DNA reads as TGTGCCAGCAGCCAAGATGAGTGGAGGCCCAACTATGGCTACACCTTC. It encodes CASSQDEWRPNYGYTF.

The V gene is TRBV4-1, the J gene TRBJ2-7; D might be TRBD1 (6 bases). V gave up 0 bases and J gave up 6 bases, with 6 bases separating them. Germline V gene sequence: CDR1 MGHRA, CDR2 YSYEKL. The CDR3 sequence is 12 residues long. CDR3: CASSQDRGEQYF. As DNA, the CDR3 is TGCGCCAGCAGCCAAGACAGGGGCGAGCAGTACTTC.

The chain has TRBV27 and TRBJ1-5, with 7 bases aligning to TRBD1. Germline CDR1 and CDR2: MNHEY and SMNVEV (reference sequence). Trimming cost V 4 bases and J 4 bases; bases outside gene matches: 10. CDR3 size: 16 residues. The CDR3 nucleotides are TGTGCCAGCAGTTCCCCACGGACAGGAGTAAATCAGCCCCAGCATTTT. Protein sequence: CASSSPRTGVNQPQHF.

V is TRBV2 and J is TRBJ2-1; 7 positions match TRBD2. The CDR3 runs 15 residues. V gave up 2 bases and J gave up 7 bases; unmatched junction bases: 8. Germline-derived CDR1 and CDR2 are SNHLY and FYNNEI. The CDR3 protein is CASSELAGAGNEQFF. In DNA form, the CDR3 reads TGTGCCAGCAGTGAATTGGCGGGAGCGGGAAATGAGCAGTTCTTC.

This clone was observed once. V and J are TRBV5-4 and TRBJ2-3; 8 bases map to TRBD2. The CDR3 has 16 residues. The junction had 11 bases not matched to a gene; V was cut back by 4 bases and J by 4 bases. Germline V CDR1 and CDR2: SGHNT, YYREEE (reference sequence). In DNA form, the CDR3 reads TGTGCCAGCAGCGGACTAGAGGGAGCGGGGGCAGATACGCAGTATTTT. Its translation: CASSGLEGAGADTQYF. The full variable domain, in which reference TRBV5-4 and TRBJ2-3 provide the parts outside the CDR3, is ETGVTQSPTHLIKTRGQQVTLRCSSQSGHNTVSWYQQALGQGPQFIFQYYREEENGRGNFPPRFSGLQFPNYSSELNVNALELDDSALYLCASSGLEGAGADTQYFGPGTRLTVL.

V gene TRBV2 combines with J gene TRBJ1-2; D remains unclear. CDR3 length equals 13 residues. The germline V gene encodes CDR1 SNHLY and CDR2 FYNNEI. Trimming pared 3 bases from V and 1 base from J, leaving 6 bases between. CDR3 sequence: CASSDFGNYGYTF. CDR3 in DNA: TGTGCCAGCAGTGATTTTGGTAACTATGGCTACACCTTC. The variable domain in full, with the rest retrieved from reference TRBV2 and TRBJ1-2, is EPEVTQTPSHQVTQMGQEVILRCVPISNHLYFYWYRQILGQKVEFLVSFYNNEISEKSEIFDDQFSVERPDGSNFTLKIRSTKLEDSAMYFCASSDFGNYGYTFGSGTRLTVV.

The V call is TRBV9, the J call TRBJ1-2, with unresolved D. The CDR3 runs 14 residues. Trimming removed 0 bases at V and 4 bases at J, with 10 bases between. The V gene's germline CDR1 is SGDLS and CDR2 YYNGEE. The CDR3 region is CASSVEAGVYGYTF. The CDR3 region has the DNA TGTGCCAGCAGCGTAGAGGCAGGAGTCTATGGCTACACCTTC.

Only a few counts were recorded for this clone. The chain combines TRBV7-3 with TRBJ2-7, with 11 bases identical to TRBD1. This CDR3 contains 15 residues. The V gene end was trimmed by 4 bases and the J gene end by 7 bases; junction bases not matched to a gene: 9. The germline gives CDR1 SGHTA, CDR2 FQGTGA. In nucleotides, the CDR3 is TGTGCCAGCAGCTCAGGACAGGGGGCGGCGCAGGAGCAGTACTTC. Amino acid sequence: CASSSGQGAAQEQYF.

V is TRBV5-6 and J is TRBJ2-3; 7 nucleotides match TRBD2. Trimming removed 6 bases from V and 2 bases from J; junction bases left unmatched: 9. Germline CDR1 and CDR2: SGHDT and YYEEEE. CDR3 length equals 15 residues. CDR3 protein: CASNKLGGITDTQYF. CDR3 nucleotide sequence: TGTGCCAGCAACAAACTGGGGGGGATCACAGATACGCAGTATTTT.

The chain couples TRBV7-8 to TRBJ1-1; 7 bases line up with TRBD1. J was trimmed by 3 bases and V by 4 bases; bases with no gene match: 5. The CDR3 length is 14 residues. Germline assignment: CDR1 SGHVS and CDR2 FQNEAQ. The CDR3 DNA reads TGTGCCAGCAGCTCAGGGGACAGCTACACTGAAGCTTTCTTT. This translates into CASSSGDSYTEAFF.